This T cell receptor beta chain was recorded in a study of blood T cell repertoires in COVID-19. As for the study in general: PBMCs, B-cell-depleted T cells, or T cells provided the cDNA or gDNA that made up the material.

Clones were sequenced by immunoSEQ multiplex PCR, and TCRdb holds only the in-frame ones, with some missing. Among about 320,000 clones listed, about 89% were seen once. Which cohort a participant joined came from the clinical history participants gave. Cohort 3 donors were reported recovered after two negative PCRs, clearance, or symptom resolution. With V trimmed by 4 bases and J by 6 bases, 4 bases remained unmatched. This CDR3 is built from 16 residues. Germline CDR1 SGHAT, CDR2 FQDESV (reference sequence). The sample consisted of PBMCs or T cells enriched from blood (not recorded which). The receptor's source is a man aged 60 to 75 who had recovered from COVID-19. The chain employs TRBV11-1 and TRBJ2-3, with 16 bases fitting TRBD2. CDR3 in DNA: TGTGCCAGCAGCTGGGGACTAGCGGGGGGGGCCGATACGCAGTATTTT. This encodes CASSWGLAGGADTQYF.